The text below deals with one T cell receptor beta chain. Its antigen is unidentified. The data were obtained in a study of spatial heterogeneity in lung cancer. Notes on the study in general: Counts of expanded alpha and beta TCRs within tumors tracked the tumor nonsynonymous mutation count.

One entry per CDR3 protein results from TCRdb running MiXCR on the 5' RACE reads. This sample carries 4,400 or so distinct CDR3 sequences, 8.4% of them seen once, and the ten largest clones take about 15%. Stated time point: sample taken at primary tumor resection. The germline V and J ends were trimmed by 5 bases and 4 bases, with 10 bases remaining between them. Germline assignment: CDR1 SGHNT and CDR2 YYREEE (reference sequence). CDR3 length: 13 amino acids. Sequences were derived from lung tumor tissue, sampled at surgery. The sequence came from a female donor with early-stage non-small cell lung cancer. V usage is TRBV5-4 and J usage is TRBJ2-1, with a possible D match to TRBD1 (6 bases). CDR3 DNA: TGTGCCAGCAGACCGGACAGTTACAATGAGCAGTTCTTC. It yields the protein CASRPDSYNEQFF.